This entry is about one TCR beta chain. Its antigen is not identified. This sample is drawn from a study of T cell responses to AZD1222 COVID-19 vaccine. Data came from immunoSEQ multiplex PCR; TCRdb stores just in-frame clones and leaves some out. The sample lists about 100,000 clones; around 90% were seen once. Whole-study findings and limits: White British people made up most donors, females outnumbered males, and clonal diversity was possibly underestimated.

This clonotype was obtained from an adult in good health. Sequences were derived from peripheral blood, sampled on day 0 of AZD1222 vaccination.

DNA of the CDR3: TGTGCCAGCAGCGGAATACGGGGAGGGGGTTCACCCCTCCACTTT. Translated: CASSGIRGGGSPLHF. The V call is TRBV9, the J call TRBJ1-6, with D perhaps matching TRBD1 (6 bases). Germline V gene data show CDR1 as SGDLS and CDR2 as YYNGEE. CDR3 length: 15 amino acids. V shed 3 bases and J shed 9 bases, with 16 bases lying between them. The full variable domain, completed using reference TRBV9 and TRBJ1-6, is DSGVTQTPKHLITATGQRVTLRCSPRSGDLSVYWYQQSLDQGLQFLIQYYNGEERAKGNILERFSAQQFPDLHSELNLSSLELGDSALYFCASSGIRGGGSPLHFGNGTRLTVT.